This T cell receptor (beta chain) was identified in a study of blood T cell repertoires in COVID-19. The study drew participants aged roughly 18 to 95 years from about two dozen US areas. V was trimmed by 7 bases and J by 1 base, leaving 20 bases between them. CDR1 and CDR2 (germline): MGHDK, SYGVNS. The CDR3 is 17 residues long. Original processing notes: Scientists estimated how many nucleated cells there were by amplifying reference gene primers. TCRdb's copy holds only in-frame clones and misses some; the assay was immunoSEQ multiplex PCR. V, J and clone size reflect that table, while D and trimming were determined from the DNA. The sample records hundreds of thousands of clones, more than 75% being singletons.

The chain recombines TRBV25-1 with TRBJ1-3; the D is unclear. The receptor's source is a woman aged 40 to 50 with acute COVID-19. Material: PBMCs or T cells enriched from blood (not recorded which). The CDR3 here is CASISLARVWSGNTIYF. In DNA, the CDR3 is TGTGCCAGCATCAGCCTCGCCCGGGTTTGGTCTGGAAACACCATATATTTT.